This record concerns one T cell receptor (beta chain) sequence. The antigen is unknown. This sample is drawn from a study of beta chain features in type 1 diabetes. Overall study results and limits: Patients with Type 1 diabetes showed moderately but significantly shorter TCRB CDR3s in all four CD4+ subsets. Reduced insertions and increased deletions marked VDJ junctions in type 1 diabetes patients.

Germline CDR1 is GTSNPN and CDR2 is SVGIG (reference sequence). V lost 4 bases to trimming and J lost 5 bases, with 11 bases between them. The CDR3 is 12 amino acids. cDNA synthesis used the whole RNA isolate, giving expressed TCRB sequences. Assay: immunoSEQ multiplex PCR; the TCRdb copy retains only in-frame clones and omits some. This sample yields 630,000 or so clones, of which around 15% are seen a single time; 0.04% belongs to the top ten. All of the sorted populations showed purity greater than 98%. The chain joins TRBV30 to TRBJ2-5; D tentatively reads TRBD1 or TRBD2 (5 bases each). The sample taken for sequencing was naive CD4+ T cells from blood. The origin of this receptor is a man between 18 and 35 years old with type 1 diabetes. CDR3 nucleotides: TGTGCCTGGAACCGGGGCCCGGAGACCCAGTACTTC. Residues: CAWNRGPETQYF.